One and the same sample provided the 14 T cell receptor beta chains below, sequenced in a study of cytomegalovirus exposure and HLA in healthy donors. Using immunoSEQ multiplex PCR, the repertoire was profiled, and TCRdb retains in-frame clones only, with some absent. The table records over 250,000 clones, roughly 87% of them present only once. Sequencing used PBMCs. The receptors derive from a woman under 40 in good health and CMV-seropositive.

The chain carries TRBV13 and TRBJ2-1; D tentatively fits TRBD1 or TRBD2 (5 bases each). Trimming cost V 5 bases and J 0 bases, with 14 bases left between them. This CDR3 has 16 amino acids. Germline V CDR1 and CDR2: PRHDT, FYEKMQ (reference sequence). For the CDR3, the DNA is TGTGCCAGCAGCCATTCCGGGACGAGCTCCTACAATGAGCAGTTCTTC. Translating gives CASSHSGTSSYNEQFF. The complete variable domain, with remaining parts taken from reference TRBV13 and TRBJ2-1, reads AAGVIQSPRHLIKEKRETATLKCYPIPRHDTVYWYQQGPGQDPQFLISFYEKMQSDKGSIPDRFSAQQFSDYHSELNMSSLELGDSALYFCASSHSGTSSYNEQFFGPGTRLTVL.

A few counts support this clone. J is TRBJ1-2 and V is TRBV29-1; the match to TRBD1 covers 7 bases. Germline loops: CDR1 SQVTM, CDR2 ANQGSEA. Trimming removed 4 bases from V and 4 bases from J; junction bases left unmatched: 9. CDR3 length: 14 amino acids. CDR3: CSVAPDRAIYGYTF. CDR3 in DNA: TGCAGCGTTGCACCCGACAGGGCCATCTATGGCTACACCTTC.

The chain links TRBV7-2 to TRBJ2-5, with D maybe TRBD2 (6 bases). Trimming removed 2 bases at V and 0 bases at J, with 10 bases between. CDR3 length equals 15 residues. Germline V lookup: CDR1 SGHTA, CDR2 FQGNSA. CDR3 loop: CASSLTLADQETQYF. The CDR3 bases are TGTGCCAGCAGCTTAACGTTAGCGGACCAAGAGACCCAGTACTTC.

In its sample, this clone was seen a few times. V is TRBV27 and J is TRBJ2-2; no definite D call. There are 15 residues in the CDR3. Trimming cost V 3 bases and J 0 bases, with 8 bases left between them. The germline V gene encodes CDR1 MNHEY and CDR2 SMNVEV (reference sequence). The CDR3 DNA reads TGTGCCAGCAGTTTGTCCATAGCGAACACCGGGGAGCTGTTTTTT. As protein: CASSLSIANTGELFF.

The chain uses TRBV6-1 and TRBJ1-6; D is perhaps TRBD1 (5 bases). This CDR3 is 13 amino acids long. The germline V and J ends were trimmed by 6 bases and 4 bases, with 7 bases remaining between them. CDR1 is MNHNS and CDR2 is SASEGT in the germline V gene. The CDR3 DNA reads TGTGCCAGCAGGACAGATTATAATTCACCCCTCCACTTT. This translates into CASRTDYNSPLHF.

V usage is TRBV6-1 and J usage is TRBJ2-7, with 7 bases matching TRBD2. With 4 bases clipped from V and 5 bases from J, the junction kept 11 bases outside the gene matches. The CDR3 consists of 15 residues. The germline V gene has CDR1 MNHNS and CDR2 SASEGT. In nucleotides, the CDR3 is TGTGCCAGCAGTGTGCCTAGCGGTCCCGCAGACGAGCAGTACTTC. The encoded protein is CASSVPSGPADEQYF.

This clone was found many times. V gene TRBV2 combines with J gene TRBJ2-5, with 11 bases lining up with TRBD1. Germline CDR1 is SNHLY and CDR2 is FYNNEI. V trimming: 5 bases; J trimming: 2 bases; junction bases outside the gene matches: 4. CDR3 length equals 15 residues. The CDR3: CASSPGQGGQETQYF. CDR3 nucleotides: TGTGCCAGCAGTCCGGGACAGGGGGGACAAGAGACCCAGTACTTC.

V gene TRBV5-1 combines with J gene TRBJ2-1, with 10 nucleotides matching TRBD2. The germline V gene has CDR1 SGHRS and CDR2 YFSETQ. Unmatched junction bases numbered 18, after V lost 3 bases and J lost 3 bases. This CDR3 has 20 amino acids. The CDR3 coding sequence is TGCGCCAGCAGCTCCGACCTAGCGGGAGAAGGGTCGGGGTTCTACAATGAGCAGTTCTTC. Protein product: CASSSDLAGEGSGFYNEQFF.

The rearrangement links TRBV15 to TRBJ2-7; perhaps TRBD1 as D (6 bases). The V gene's germline CDR1 is LNHNV and CDR2 YYDKDF (reference sequence). This CDR3 comprises 13 residues. Trimming removed 0 bases at V and 6 bases at J, with 9 bases between. This CDR3 reads CATSRDRTAEQYF. The DNA of the CDR3 is TGTGCCACCAGCAGAGATCGGACAGCCGAGCAGTACTTC.

The chain uses TRBV2 and TRBJ2-7; 7 positions match TRBD2. Looked up from germline, CDR1 is SNHLY and CDR2 is FYNNEI. The CDR3 totals 14 residues. The V and J ends lost 7 bases and 1 base, in that order; junction bases with no gene match: 7. Here the CDR3 DNA reads TGTGCCAGCATCGGGGGGAAAGGGTCCTACGAGCAGTACTTC. It encodes CASIGGKGSYEQYF. Full variable domain (rest looked up from reference TRBV2 and TRBJ2-7): EPEVTQTPSHQVTQMGQEVILRCVPISNHLYFYWYRQILGQKVEFLVSFYNNEISEKSEIFDDQFSVERPDGSNFTLKIRSTKLEDSAMYFCASIGGKGSYEQYFGPGTRLTVT.

The chain recombines TRBV6-5 with TRBJ1-4; D is unresolved. This CDR3 spans 12 amino acids. V was clipped by 1 base and J by 7 bases, with 4 bases between them. Germline lookup yields CDR1 MNHEY and CDR2 SVGAGI. The CDR3 coding sequence is TGTGCCAGCAGTTACTTGGGTGAAAAACTGTTTTTT. Translation gives CASSYLGEKLFF.

Details on this clone: The same CDR3 can be traced to other DNA sequences in this sample. The rearrangement uses TRBV30 and TRBJ1-5; D gene uncertain. There are 13 residues in the CDR3. Trimming removed 0 bases at V and 4 bases at J, with 7 bases between. CDR1 is GTSNPN, CDR2 SVGIG, per germline (reference sequence). Here the CDR3 reads CAWSVPPNQPQHF. The CDR3 region has the DNA TGTGCCTGGAGTGTCCCGCCGAATCAGCCCCAGCATTTT.

This sequence joins TRBV9 and TRBJ2-3; TRBD2 aligns across 7 bases. V gave up 0 bases and J gave up 1 base; unmatched junction bases: 11. Germline V gene lookup returns CDR1 SGDLS and CDR2 YYNGEE. The CDR3 runs to 18 residues. For the CDR3, the DNA is TGTGCCAGCAGCGTAGGGAGGGGAGGGACTACGGGCACAGATACGCAGTATTTT. Translating gives CASSVGRGGTTGTDTQYF.

CDR3 coding DNA: TGCGCCAGCAGCTCACCGGGACAGGGGTTCAGCTACGAGCAGTACTTC. Residues: CASSSPGQGFSYEQYF. The rearrangement uses TRBV5-1 and TRBJ2-7; the match to TRBD1 covers 10 bases. There are 16 residues in the CDR3. From germline, CDR1 is SGHRS and CDR2 YFSETQ. V trimming: 3 bases; J trimming: 3 bases; junction bases outside the gene matches: 9. Variable domain in full (rest from reference TRBV5-1 and TRBJ2-7): KAGVTQTPRYLIKTRGQQVTLSCSPISGHRSVSWYQQTPGQGLQFLFEYFSETQRNKGNFPGRFSGRQFSNSRSEMNVSTLELGDSALYLCASSSPGQGFSYEQYFGPGTRLTVT.